The following is a T cell receptor (beta chain) sequence with its context. The antigen is unknown. The length of the CDR3 is 15 residues. Looked up from germline, CDR1 is SGHVS and CDR2 is FQNEAQ. V was trimmed by 0 bases and J by 4 bases, leaving 10 bases between them. TCRdb's copy holds only in-frame clones and misses some; the assay was immunoSEQ multiplex PCR. The table shows around 250,000 clones, with 90% occurring only once. This entry comes from a study of cytomegalovirus exposure and HLA in healthy donors. Overall study results and limits: The study found most TCR sequences rare, yet found some public TCRs in many donors.

The J gene is TRBJ1-5, the V gene TRBV7-8; the D is unclear. The source of this sequence is a woman aged 18-29 years in good health and CMV-seronegative. Sequenced sample: PBMCs. The CDR3 nucleotides are TGTGCCAGCAGCTTAGCCTCTCGCGGGAATCAGCCCCAGCATTTT. It codes for CASSLASRGNQPQHF.